The TCR beta chain under discussion was sequenced for a study of CD8+ T cells in alopecia areata. Overall study findings and caveats: Sequence data from scalp samples additionally include resident alphabeta T cells of normal skin. Clonality was higher in lesional than normal scalp, especially in alopecia totalis/universalis.

Isolation of CD4+ and CD8+ T cells from PBMCs was achieved by sorting. After isolation, RNA underwent reverse transcription to generate cDNA as the sequencing template. Sequenced by immunoSEQ multiplex PCR; TCRdb stores in-frame clones only, minus some. This sample has roughly 120,000 clones; less than 45% occur once, and the top ten carry approximately 3.1%. In the case of this clone: What it binds is unknown.

The CDR3 runs to 13 residues. Trimming took 5 bases from V and 5 from J, leaving 12 bases between them. Germline V gives CDR1 SGHTA, CDR2 FQGNSA. The V gene is TRBV7-2, the J gene TRBJ1-2; D ambiguous. The specimen was CD4+ T cells sorted from blood. The sequence derives from a human donor with alopecia areata. CDR3 in DNA: TGTGCCAGCAGCCCCCCCGGCAGTTATGGCTACACCTTC. This translates into CASSPPGSYGYTF.